This passage covers 23 T cell receptor beta chains from one sample sequenced in a study of T cell responses to AZD1222 COVID-19 vaccine. Data came from immunoSEQ multiplex PCR; TCRdb stores just in-frame clones and leaves some out. The data hold roughly 150,000 clones, with around nine tenths observed a single time. The specimen comprised peripheral blood, sampled on day 0 of AZD1222 vaccination. Receptor source: an adult in good health.

The chain carries TRBV9 and TRBJ1-2, with D uncertain. The CDR3 runs 16 residues. V shed 0 bases and J shed 4 bases, with 16 bases lying between them. The germline V gene encodes CDR1 SGDLS and CDR2 YYNGEE. The CDR3, as DNA: TGTGCCAGCAGCGTAGGGGGATCGGAGGGCAGCTATGGCTACACCTTC. Its protein product is CASSVGGSEGSYGYTF.

The rearrangement uses TRBV13 and TRBJ2-1; 11 positions agree with TRBD2. Unmatched junction bases numbered 4, after V lost 3 bases and J lost 6 bases. The CDR3 contains 15 residues. Germline V gives CDR1 PRHDT, CDR2 FYEKMQ (reference sequence). Here the CDR3 DNA reads TGTGCCAGCAGCTTTTTTACTAGCGGGAGCAATGAGCAGTTCTTC. Its translation is CASSFFTSGSNEQFF.

The chain couples TRBV14 to TRBJ1-2; no clear D. The V gene's germline CDR1 is SGHDN and CDR2 FVKESK. The CDR3 is 15 amino acids. V lost 4 bases and J lost 0, with 12 bases in between. The CDR3 here is CASSPTWVANYGYTF. The CDR3 DNA is TGTGCCAGCAGCCCTACTTGGGTAGCTAACTATGGCTACACCTTC.

The V gene is TRBV28, the J gene TRBJ2-7; 10 bases fit TRBD1. CDR1 is MDHEN, CDR2 SYDVKM, per germline. The CDR3 length is 15 residues. Trimming took 7 bases from V and 6 from J; bases not matched to a gene: 12. In DNA, the CDR3 is TGTGCCAGCATGTCCACCGGGACAGGGGACGTCGAGCAGTACTTC. As protein: CASMSTGTGDVEQYF.

The chain combines TRBV7-9 with TRBJ2-1, with D possibly TRBD1 on 5 matching bases. Germline V gene lookup returns CDR1 SEHNR and CDR2 FQNEAQ (reference sequence). This CDR3 spans 17 amino acids. V was trimmed by 3 bases and J by 0 bases, leaving 15 bases between them. In nucleotides, the CDR3 is TGTGCCAGCAGCTTTTTGGGGCCCCGGGCCTCCTACAATGAGCAGTTCTTC. Its protein product is CASSFLGPRASYNEQFF. Full variable domain (remainder filled in from reference TRBV7-9 and TRBJ2-1): DTGVSQNPRHKITKRGQNVTFRCDPISEHNRLYWYRQTLGQGPEFLTYFQNEAQLEKSRLLSDRFSAERPKGSFSTLEIQRTEQGDSAMYLCASSFLGPRASYNEQFFGPGTRLTVL.

This sequence joins TRBV27 and TRBJ1-2; 7 bases match TRBD1. V was clipped by 2 bases and J by 8 bases; unmatched bases: 14. The CDR3 extends over 16 amino acids. Germline CDR1 MNHEY, CDR2 SMNVEV (reference sequence). The CDR3 sequence: CASSLTLPGTATGYTF. The CDR3 DNA reads as TGTGCCAGCAGTTTAACACTCCCCGGGACAGCTACAGGCTACACCTTC.

A word on this clone: Different DNA sequences within this sample yield the same CDR3. V usage is TRBV6-2 or TRBV6-3 and J usage is TRBJ1-2; D not resolved. Germline V gene data show CDR1 as MNHEY and CDR2 as SVGEGT. V lost 3 bases, J lost 5 bases, and 7 bases lay in between. This CDR3 contains 12 residues. The CDR3 DNA reads as TGTGCCAGCAGTTATTCCGGGTATGGCTACACCTTC. It specifies CASSYSGYGYTF.

V usage is TRBV10-3 and J usage is TRBJ1-1; D is perhaps TRBD1 (5 bases). Germline-derived CDR1 and CDR2 are ENHRY and SYGVKD. CDR3 length equals 13 residues. Trimming stripped 6 bases from V and 5 bases from J, with 13 bases between. The CDR3 coding sequence is TGTGCCATCAGACCCGGGACGCAGACTGAAGCTTTCTTT. Translation: CAIRPGTQTEAFF.

The chain's CDR3 is CASSPDWREQYF. The CDR3 bases are TGCGCCAGCAGCCCGGACTGGCGGGAGCAGTACTTC. The genes are TRBV5-1 and TRBJ2-7; D is perhaps TRBD2 (5 bases). V was shortened by 4 bases and J by 7 bases, with 12 bases between the two germline ends. Germline V gene sequence: CDR1 SGHRS, CDR2 YFSETQ. CDR3 size: 12 residues.

The chain links TRBV4-3 to TRBJ2-5; 12 bases agree with TRBD1. The CDR3 extends over 18 amino acids. Germline CDR1 and CDR2: LGHNA and YSLEER. Trimming at V came to 1 base and at J to 4 bases, leaving 10 bases not matched to a gene. CDR3 bases: TGCGCCAGCAGCCAAGCCGGGACAGGGGGCTTGTGGACAGAGACCCAGTACTTC. It translates to CASSQAGTGGLWTETQYF.

V usage is TRBV28 and J usage is TRBJ1-5; 7 bases are shared with TRBD1. The V and J ends lost 3 bases and 4 bases, in that order; junction bases with no gene match: 3. The CDR3 has 14 residues. CDR1 and CDR2 (germline): MDHEN, SYDVKM. CDR3 bases: TGTGCCAGCAGTTTCCCGGACAGGAATCAGCCCCAGCATTTT. Amino acid sequence: CASSFPDRNQPQHF.

J is TRBJ2-1 and V is TRBV5-6, with no clear D. Germline-derived CDR1 and CDR2 are SGHDT and YYEEEE. V dropped 2 bases and J dropped 7 bases, with 10 bases sitting between them. This CDR3 is 13 amino acids long. This CDR3 reads CASSFPVGNEQFF. CDR3 sequence (DNA): TGTGCCAGCAGCTTCCCAGTTGGGAATGAGCAGTTCTTC.

V is TRBV6-5 and J is TRBJ1-5, with D possibly matching TRBD1 (6 bases). Trimming took 8 bases from V and 7 from J, leaving 18 bases between them. Looked up from germline, CDR1 is MNHEY and CDR2 is SVGAGI. There are 14 residues in the CDR3. The CDR3 loop reads CASLPGGLKQPQHF. CDR3 bases: TGTGCCAGCCTTCCCGGGGGGCTAAAACAGCCCCAGCATTTT.

This clone is a singleton in its sample. The chain employs TRBV7-9 and TRBJ2-3; 7 bases agree with TRBD1. CDR3 length: 15 amino acids. Trimming removed 4 bases from V and 4 bases from J; junction bases left unmatched: 8. Germline V lookup: CDR1 SEHNR, CDR2 FQNEAQ (reference sequence). CDR3 loop: CASSSSRQGSDTQYF. In DNA, the CDR3 is TGTGCCAGCAGCTCCTCACGACAGGGTTCAGATACGCAGTATTTT.

The V gene is TRBV19, the J gene TRBJ2-2; maybe TRBD1 (6 bases). Trimming pared 4 bases from V and 5 bases from J, leaving 20 bases between. CDR1 is LNHDA, CDR2 SQIVND, per germline (reference sequence). The CDR3 runs 17 residues. The CDR3 nucleotides read TGTGCCAGTAGTAGAGACCCCGGACAGCAACCTACCGGGGAGCTGTTTTTT. As protein: CASSRDPGQQPTGELFF.

The chain combines TRBV30 with TRBJ2-4; 8 positions match TRBD2. CDR3 length: 15 residues. Losses at the gene ends were 5 bases for V and 2 bases for J; bases not matched to a gene: 8. Germline V gene lookup returns CDR1 GTSNPN and CDR2 SVGIG (reference sequence). This chain's CDR3 is CAWSLRTSSKNIQYF. The CDR3 nucleotides are TGTGCCTGGTCCCTCCGGACTAGCTCCAAAAACATTCAGTACTTC.

The chain couples TRBV6-5 to TRBJ1-3; D gene uncertain. Germline V gene lookup returns CDR1 MNHEY and CDR2 SVGAGI. Trimming left V 7 bases short and J 0 bases short, with 10 bases between. This CDR3 spans 14 amino acids. This CDR3 reads CASKRSRSGNTIYF. DNA for the CDR3: TGTGCCAGCAAAAGGAGCCGCTCTGGAAACACCATATATTTT.

This clone has just one count. This chain connects TRBV6-5 to TRBJ1-6; D remains ambiguous. The germline V gene has CDR1 MNHEY and CDR2 SVGAGI. The CDR3 covers 13 residues. V was pared by 5 bases and J by 8 bases, with 10 bases between. The CDR3 DNA reads as TGTGCCAGCAGTCCTACAGAGGATTCACCCCTCCACTTT. Amino acids: CASSPTEDSPLHF.

J is TRBJ1-3 and V is TRBV7-2, with D uncertain. The length of the CDR3 is 16 residues. Germline-derived CDR1 and CDR2 are SGHTA and FQGNSA. Trimming removed 7 bases from V and 0 bases from J, with 16 bases in between. As DNA, the CDR3 is TGTGCCAGCACCCAGGAGGACGGTATCTCTGGAAACACCATATATTTT. Protein product: CASTQEDGISGNTIYF.

This clone was observed once. This chain connects TRBV7-6 to TRBJ2-5; 7 bases match TRBD1. Germline assignment: CDR1 SGHVS and CDR2 FNYEAQ. Unmatched junction bases numbered 4, after V lost 4 bases and J lost 2 bases. CDR3 length: 14 residues. The DNA of the CDR3 is TGTGCCAGCAGCTGGGGACAGCCGCAAGAGACCCAGTACTTC. It translates to CASSWGQPQETQYF.

The rearrangement joins TRBV19 to TRBJ1-5; 7 bases are a match to TRBD1. V shed 5 bases, J shed 4 bases, and the junction held 8 bases outside the gene matches. Germline V gives CDR1 LNHDA, CDR2 SQIVND (reference sequence). CDR3 length: 15 residues. The CDR3 DNA sequence: TGTGCCAGTAGTGTACAGGGGAGGTCAAATCAGCCCCAGCATTTT. It codes for CASSVQGRSNQPQHF.

V gene TRBV6-2 or TRBV6-3 combines with J gene TRBJ1-1, with D uncertain. The CDR3 totals 15 residues. In germline, CDR1 is MNHEY, CDR2 SVGEGT. Trimming cost V 1 base and J 1 base, with 10 bases left between them. The CDR3 spells CASSYYPAPNTEAFF. In DNA form, the CDR3 reads TGTGCCAGCAGTTACTATCCAGCCCCGAACACTGAAGCTTTCTTT.

The chain links TRBV5-4 to TRBJ2-1; possibly TRBD2 for D (5 bases). CDR3 length: 15 amino acids. V dropped 1 base and J dropped 4 bases, with 12 bases sitting between them. Germline V gives CDR1 SGHNT, CDR2 YYREEE (reference sequence). The chain's CDR3 is CASSLRGSGYNEQFF. CDR3 sequence (DNA): TGTGCCAGCAGCTTGAGAGGGTCGGGGTACAATGAGCAGTTCTTC.